The source of this T cell receptor beta chain is a study of cytomegalovirus exposure and HLA in healthy donors. Study outcomes and limitations: Later analysis placed DRB1 highest and HLA-C lowest in TCR association rates, which differed by HLA locus. Investigators reported under 200 TCR beta chains as tied to cytomegalovirus. Later analysis revealed greater clonal expansion in HLA-associated TCR beta chains than in equally common others.

Concerning this clone itself: Its antigen is undetermined.

This CDR3 region has 11 residues. Trimming took 4 bases from V and 13 from J, leaving 14 bases between them. Germline V lookup: CDR1 SGDLS, CDR2 YYNGEE. The PCR ran on 60 Vbeta and 13 Jbeta primers. This table comes from immunoSEQ multiplex PCR, and its TCRdb copy is limited to in-frame clones, with some not included. This table has 110,000 or so clones, more than 70% appearing once. The V and J genes are TRBV9 and TRBJ1-2; D is unresolved. The source is a man aged 25 to 45 in good health and CMV-seronegative. The sample was PBMCs. DNA for the CDR3: TGTGCCAGCAGCCCCAGCGTCCTGCCCACCTTC. Residues: CASSPSVLPTF.